This is a list of T cell receptor beta chains from one sample in a study of T cells after yellow fever vaccination. TCRdb passed the 5' RACE reads through MiXCR, listing each CDR3 protein once. Found here are approximately 580,000 distinct CDR3 sequences, less than 20% of them singletons; the top ten hold around 16%. The sample in question was PBMCs, obtained 5 days after the first yellow fever vaccination. These receptors were obtained from a man between 18 and 35 years old who received the YFV17D yellow fever vaccine. Both conserved end residues are part of each CDR3. A D gene is named only where the DNA matches it firmly. Where a row states a size, it is once, few, many or the class of an expanded clone; other rows omit it.

d_call: .
v_call: TRBV7-2
j_call: TRBJ2-3
clone_size: few
cdr3_aa: CASSLGATHPDTQYF
cdr3_nt: TGTGCCAGCAGCTTAGGCGCCACCCACCCAGATACGCAGTATTTT

d_call: TRBD1
v_call: TRBV5-1
j_call: TRBJ2-7
clone_size: many
cdr3_aa: CASSSRTGSSYEQYF
cdr3_nt: TGCGCCAGCAGCTCCCGGACAGGCAGCTCCTACGAGCAGTACTTC

d_call: TRBD1
v_call: TRBV29-1
j_call: TRBJ2-7
clone_size: few
cdr3_aa: CSVEPTGAGPYEQYF
cdr3_nt: TGCAGCGTTGAACCGACAGGGGCGGGCCCCTACGAGCAGTACTTC

d_call: TRBD1
v_call: TRBV7-2
j_call: TRBJ1-2
clone_size: .
cdr3_aa: CASSSGQSNGYTF
cdr3_nt: TGTGCCAGCAGCTCGGGACAGTCAAATGGCTACACCTTC

d_call: .
v_call: TRBV24-1
j_call: TRBJ2-2
clone_size: few
cdr3_aa: CATSASETGELFF
cdr3_nt: TGTGCCACCAGTGCCTCAGAAACCGGGGAGCTGTTTTTT

d_call: TRBD2
v_call: TRBV7-8
j_call: TRBJ2-5
clone_size: .
cdr3_aa: CASSSGSGGGETQYF
cdr3_nt: TGTGCCAGCAGCTCCGGGAGCGGGGGAGGAGAGACCCAGTACTTC

d_call: TRBD1
v_call: TRBV18
j_call: TRBJ1-1
clone_size: few
cdr3_aa: CASSGTGITEAFF
cdr3_nt: TGTGCCAGCTCTGGGACAGGGATAACTGAAGCTTTCTTT

d_call: TRBD2
v_call: TRBV7-9
j_call: TRBJ2-3
clone_size: .
cdr3_aa: CASSRLAADTQYF
cdr3_nt: TGTGCCAGCAGCCGCCTAGCGGCAGATACGCAGTATTTT

d_call: TRBD2
v_call: TRBV3-1
j_call: TRBJ2-2
clone_size: few
cdr3_aa: CASSQVSGGFIAGELFF
cdr3_nt: TGTGCCAGCAGCCAAGTGAGCGGGGGGTTTATTGCCGGGGAGCTGTTTTTT

d_call: TRBD1
v_call: TRBV5-1
j_call: TRBJ2-4
clone_size: few
cdr3_aa: CASSFRTGSDIQYF
cdr3_nt: TGCGCCAGCAGCTTTCGGACAGGGTCCGACATTCAGTACTTC

d_call: .
v_call: TRBV15
j_call: TRBJ1-4
clone_size: .
cdr3_aa: CATSLRSHTTTNEKLFF
cdr3_nt: TGTGCCACCAGCCTCAGGAGCCACACGACAACTAATGAAAAACTGTTTTTT

d_call: TRBD2
v_call: TRBV9
j_call: TRBJ2-1
clone_size: .
cdr3_aa: CASSAVMRTSGNNEQFF
cdr3_nt: TGTGCCAGCAGCGCGGTTATGCGGACTAGCGGGAACAATGAGCAGTTCTTC

d_call: .
v_call: TRBV6-1
j_call: TRBJ2-2
clone_size: few
cdr3_aa: CATASKGQGGELFF
cdr3_nt: TGTGCCACGGCAAGCAAAGGGCAGGGCGGGGAGCTGTTTTTT

d_call: .
v_call: TRBV4-2
j_call: TRBJ2-7
clone_size: many
cdr3_aa: CASSHPSYEQYF
cdr3_nt: TGTGCCAGCAGCCATCCTTCCTACGAGCAGTACTTC

d_call: .
v_call: TRBV6-1
j_call: TRBJ1-1
clone_size: .
cdr3_aa: CASSQRRGGLDTEAFF
cdr3_nt: TGTGCCAGCAGCCAAAGAAGGGGTGGTCTGGACACTGAAGCTTTCTTT

d_call: .
v_call: TRBV28
j_call: TRBJ2-1
clone_size: few
cdr3_aa: CASPPGDEQFF
cdr3_nt: TGTGCCAGCCCCCCTGGGGATGAGCAGTTCTTC

d_call: .
v_call: TRBV7-2
j_call: TRBJ2-2
clone_size: .
cdr3_aa: CASSSQTGGELFF
cdr3_nt: TGTGCCAGCAGCTCCCAGACAGGCGGGGAGCTGTTTTTT

d_call: .
v_call: TRBV5-1
j_call: TRBJ1-2
clone_size: .
cdr3_aa: CASSLFQSPLYGYTF
cdr3_nt: TGCGCCAGCAGTCTCTTTCAGAGCCCTCTCTATGGCTACACCTTC

d_call: .
v_call: TRBV12-3/TRBV12-4
j_call: TRBJ2-2
clone_size: many
cdr3_aa: CASSFGQLITGELFF
cdr3_nt: TGTGCCAGCAGTTTTGGACAACTGATCACCGGGGAGCTGTTTTTT

d_call: TRBD1
v_call: TRBV7-2
j_call: TRBJ1-4
clone_size: .
cdr3_aa: CASSSDRGAEKLFF
cdr3_nt: TGTGCCAGCAGCTCGGACAGGGGGGCTGAAAAACTGTTTTTT

d_call: TRBD2
v_call: TRBV7-8
j_call: TRBJ2-7
clone_size: .
cdr3_aa: CASSLSLAGTYEQYF
cdr3_nt: TGTGCCAGCAGCTTAAGCTTAGCGGGGACCTACGAGCAGTACTTC

d_call: TRBD1
v_call: TRBV7-9
j_call: TRBJ2-5
clone_size: few
cdr3_aa: CASSWPGQGPETQYF
cdr3_nt: TGTGCCAGCAGCTGGCCGGGACAGGGTCCGGAGACCCAGTACTTC